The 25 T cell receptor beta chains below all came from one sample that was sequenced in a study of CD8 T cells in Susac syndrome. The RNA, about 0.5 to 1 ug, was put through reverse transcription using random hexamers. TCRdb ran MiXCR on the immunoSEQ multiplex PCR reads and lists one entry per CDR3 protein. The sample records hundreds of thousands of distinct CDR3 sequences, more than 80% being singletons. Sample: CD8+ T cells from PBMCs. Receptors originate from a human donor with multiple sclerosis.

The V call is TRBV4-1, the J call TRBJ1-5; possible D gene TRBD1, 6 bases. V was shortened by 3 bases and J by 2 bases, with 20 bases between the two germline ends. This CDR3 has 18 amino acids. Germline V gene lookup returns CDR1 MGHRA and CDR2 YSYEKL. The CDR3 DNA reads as TGCGCCAGCAGCCATCCCTCGCCGGGGGGGCTGGGCAATCAGCCCCAGCATTTT. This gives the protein CASSHPSPGGLGNQPQHF.

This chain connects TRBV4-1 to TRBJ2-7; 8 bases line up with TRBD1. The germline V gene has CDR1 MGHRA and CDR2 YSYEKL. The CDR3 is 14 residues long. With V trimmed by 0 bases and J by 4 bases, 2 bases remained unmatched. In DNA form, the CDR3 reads TGCGCCAGCAGCCAAGACAGGGGGCAATACGAGCAGTACTTC. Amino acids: CASSQDRGQYEQYF.

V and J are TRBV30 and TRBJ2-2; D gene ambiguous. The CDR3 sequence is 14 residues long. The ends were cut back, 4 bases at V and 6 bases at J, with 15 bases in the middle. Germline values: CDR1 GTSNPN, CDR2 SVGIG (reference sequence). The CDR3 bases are TGTGCCTGGAATCCAGGAATGGTCCCCGGGGAGCTGTTTTTT. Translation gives CAWNPGMVPGELFF.

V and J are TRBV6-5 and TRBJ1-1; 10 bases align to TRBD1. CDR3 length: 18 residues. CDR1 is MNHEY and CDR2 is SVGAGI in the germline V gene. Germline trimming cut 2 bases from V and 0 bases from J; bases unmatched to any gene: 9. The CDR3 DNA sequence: TGTGCCAGCAGTTACGCCGTCCCGGGACAGGGGATGAACACTGAAGCTTTCTTT. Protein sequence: CASSYAVPGQGMNTEAFF.

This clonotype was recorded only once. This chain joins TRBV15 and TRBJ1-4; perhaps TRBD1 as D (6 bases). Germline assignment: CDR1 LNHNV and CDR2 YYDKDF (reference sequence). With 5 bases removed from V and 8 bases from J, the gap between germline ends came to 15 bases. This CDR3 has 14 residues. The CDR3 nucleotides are TGTGCCACCAGCGGAACAGGGACCGAAGAAAAACTGTTTTTT. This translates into CATSGTGTEEKLFF.

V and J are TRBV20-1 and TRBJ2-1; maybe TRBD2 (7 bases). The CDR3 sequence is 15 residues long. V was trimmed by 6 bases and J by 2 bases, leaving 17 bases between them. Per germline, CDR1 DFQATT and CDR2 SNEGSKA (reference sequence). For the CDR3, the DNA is TGCAGTGCCCCGGCCCGAGGGGGGGCCTACAATGAGCAGTTCTTC. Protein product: CSAPARGGAYNEQFF.

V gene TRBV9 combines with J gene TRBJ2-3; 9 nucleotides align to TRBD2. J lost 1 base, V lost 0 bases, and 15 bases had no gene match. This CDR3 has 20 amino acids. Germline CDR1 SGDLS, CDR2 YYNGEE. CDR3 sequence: CASSVGIAGEIHHRTDTQYF. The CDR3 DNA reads TGTGCCAGCAGCGTAGGTATAGCGGGGGAAATCCATCACCGCACAGATACGCAGTATTTT.

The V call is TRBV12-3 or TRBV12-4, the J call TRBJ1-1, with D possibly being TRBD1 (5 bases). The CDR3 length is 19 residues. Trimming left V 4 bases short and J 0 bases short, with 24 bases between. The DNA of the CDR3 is TGTGCCAGCAGTTCCCGAAAGGCCCGGGGCCCTGTCTTGAACACTGAAGCTTTCTTT. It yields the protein CASSSRKARGPVLNTEAFF.

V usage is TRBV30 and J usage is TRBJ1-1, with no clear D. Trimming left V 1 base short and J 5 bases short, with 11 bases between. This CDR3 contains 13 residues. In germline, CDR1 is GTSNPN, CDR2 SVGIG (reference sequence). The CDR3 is CAWSAGLGTEAFF. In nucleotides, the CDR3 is TGTGCCTGGAGTGCGGGGTTGGGGACTGAAGCTTTCTTT.

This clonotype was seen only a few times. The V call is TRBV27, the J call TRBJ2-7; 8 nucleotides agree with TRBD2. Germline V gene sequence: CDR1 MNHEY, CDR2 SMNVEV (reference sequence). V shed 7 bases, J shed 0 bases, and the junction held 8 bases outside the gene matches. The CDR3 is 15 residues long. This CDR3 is CASMLSGGSSYEQYF. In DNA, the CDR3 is TGTGCCAGCATGTTGAGCGGGGGAAGCTCCTACGAGCAGTACTTC.

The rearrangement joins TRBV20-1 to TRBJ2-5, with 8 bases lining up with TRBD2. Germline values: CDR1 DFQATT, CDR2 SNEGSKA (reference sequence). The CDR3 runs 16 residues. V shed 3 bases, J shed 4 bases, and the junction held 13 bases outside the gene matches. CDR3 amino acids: CSARFLEAGVLETQYF. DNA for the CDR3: TGCAGTGCTAGGTTCTTGGAAGCGGGAGTATTAGAGACCCAGTACTTC.

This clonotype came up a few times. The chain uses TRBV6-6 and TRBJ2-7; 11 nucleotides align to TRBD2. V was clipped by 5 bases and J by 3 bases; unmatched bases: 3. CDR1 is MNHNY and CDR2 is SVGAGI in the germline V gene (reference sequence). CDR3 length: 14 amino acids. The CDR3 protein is CASSTLAGGYEQYF. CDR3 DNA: TGTGCCAGCAGTACTCTAGCGGGAGGCTACGAGCAGTACTTC.

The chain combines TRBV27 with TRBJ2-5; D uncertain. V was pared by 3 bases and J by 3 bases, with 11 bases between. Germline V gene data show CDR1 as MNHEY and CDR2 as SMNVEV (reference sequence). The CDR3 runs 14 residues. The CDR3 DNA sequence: TGTGCCAGCAGTTTGATGTCAGGCAAAGAGACCCAGTACTTC. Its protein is CASSLMSGKETQYF.

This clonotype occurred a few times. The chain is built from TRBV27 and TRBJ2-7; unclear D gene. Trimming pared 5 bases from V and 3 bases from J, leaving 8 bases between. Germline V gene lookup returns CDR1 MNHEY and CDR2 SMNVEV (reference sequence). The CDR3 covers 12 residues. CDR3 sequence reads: CASSPTGYEQYF. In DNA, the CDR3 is TGTGCCAGCAGTCCCACTGGCTACGAGCAGTACTTC.

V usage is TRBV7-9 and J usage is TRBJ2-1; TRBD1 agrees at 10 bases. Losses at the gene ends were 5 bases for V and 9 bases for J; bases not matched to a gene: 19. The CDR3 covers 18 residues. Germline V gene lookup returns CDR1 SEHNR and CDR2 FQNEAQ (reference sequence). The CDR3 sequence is CASSARVEDRGSWGEQFF. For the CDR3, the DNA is TGTGCCAGCAGCGCCCGAGTCGAGGACAGGGGGTCTTGGGGTGAGCAGTTCTTC. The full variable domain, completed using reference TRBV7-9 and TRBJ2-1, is DTGVSQNPRHKITKRGQNVTFRCDPISEHNRLYWYRQTLGQGPEFLTYFQNEAQLEKSRLLSDRFSAERPKGSFSTLEIQRTEQGDSAMYLCASSARVEDRGSWGEQFFGPGTRLTVL.

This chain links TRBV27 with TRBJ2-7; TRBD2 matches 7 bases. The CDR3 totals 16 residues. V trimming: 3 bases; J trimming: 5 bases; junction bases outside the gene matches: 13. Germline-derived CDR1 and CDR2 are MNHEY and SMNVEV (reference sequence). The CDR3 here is CASSLRLEGGPDEQYF. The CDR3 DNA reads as TGTGCCAGCAGTTTGCGTCTGGAGGGAGGGCCGGACGAGCAGTACTTC.

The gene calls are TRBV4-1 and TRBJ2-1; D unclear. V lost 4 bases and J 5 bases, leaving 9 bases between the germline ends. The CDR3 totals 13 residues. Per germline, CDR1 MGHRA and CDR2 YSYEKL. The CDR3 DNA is TGCGCCAGCAGCCTCCAACTGAACAATGAGCAGTTCTTC. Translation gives CASSLQLNNEQFF.

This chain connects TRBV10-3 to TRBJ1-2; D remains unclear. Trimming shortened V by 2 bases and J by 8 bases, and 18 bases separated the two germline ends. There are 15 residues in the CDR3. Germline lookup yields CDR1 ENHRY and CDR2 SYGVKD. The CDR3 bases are TGTGCCATCAGTGAGAGTTTGAAAGGGCGGTCAGGCTACACCTTC. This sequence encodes CAISESLKGRSGYTF.

CDR3 DNA sequence: TGTGCCACCAGTGAACTCCCAACCAGAGGTGGAGAAGAGACCCAGTACTTC. This codes for CATSELPTRGGEETQYF. The chain has TRBV24-1 and TRBJ2-5; the D is unclear. This CDR3 is 17 amino acids long. V gave up 4 bases and J gave up 3 bases, with 20 bases separating them. Germline V gene lookup returns CDR1 KGHDR and CDR2 SFDVKD.

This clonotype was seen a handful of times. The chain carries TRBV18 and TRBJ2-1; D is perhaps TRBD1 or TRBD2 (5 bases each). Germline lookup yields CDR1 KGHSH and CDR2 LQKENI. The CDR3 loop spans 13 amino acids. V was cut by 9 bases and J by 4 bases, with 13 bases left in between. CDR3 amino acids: CASSPGTYNEQFF. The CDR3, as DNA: TGTGCCAGTAGTCCGGGGACGTACAATGAGCAGTTCTTC.

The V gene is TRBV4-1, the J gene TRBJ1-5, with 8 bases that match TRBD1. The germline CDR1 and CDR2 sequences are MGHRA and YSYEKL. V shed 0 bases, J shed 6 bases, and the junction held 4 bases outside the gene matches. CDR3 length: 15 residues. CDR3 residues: CASSQEDREGQPQHF. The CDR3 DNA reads TGCGCCAGCAGCCAAGAGGACAGGGAGGGTCAGCCCCAGCATTTT.

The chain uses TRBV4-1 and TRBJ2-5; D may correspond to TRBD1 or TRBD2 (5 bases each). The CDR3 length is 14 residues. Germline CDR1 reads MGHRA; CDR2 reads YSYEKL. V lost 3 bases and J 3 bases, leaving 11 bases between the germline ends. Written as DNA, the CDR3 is TGCGCCAGCAGCCAGGCCGGGACGGAAGAGACCCAGTACTTC. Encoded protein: CASSQAGTEETQYF.

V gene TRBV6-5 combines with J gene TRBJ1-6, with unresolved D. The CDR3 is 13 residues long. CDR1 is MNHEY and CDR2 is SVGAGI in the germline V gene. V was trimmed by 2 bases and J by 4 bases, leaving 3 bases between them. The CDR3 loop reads CASSYGYNSPLHF. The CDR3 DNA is TGTGCCAGCAGTTACGGGTATAATTCACCCCTCCACTTT.

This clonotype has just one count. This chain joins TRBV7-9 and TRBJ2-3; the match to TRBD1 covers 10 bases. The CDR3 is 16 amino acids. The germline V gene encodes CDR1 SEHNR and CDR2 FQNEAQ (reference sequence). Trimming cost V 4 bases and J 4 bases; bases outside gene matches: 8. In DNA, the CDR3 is TGTGCCAGCAGCTCTCCCGGGACAGGGGTCGCAGATACGCAGTATTTT. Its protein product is CASSSPGTGVADTQYF.

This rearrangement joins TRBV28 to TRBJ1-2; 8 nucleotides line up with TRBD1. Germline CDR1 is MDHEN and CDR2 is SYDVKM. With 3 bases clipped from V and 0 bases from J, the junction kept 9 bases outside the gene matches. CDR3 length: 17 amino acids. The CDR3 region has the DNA TGTGCCAGCAGTTTCCCCTCGACGACAGGGGCTAACTATGGCTACACCTTC. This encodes CASSFPSTTGANYGYTF.